This T cell receptor (beta chain) was sequenced during a study of blood T cell repertoires in COVID-19. Produced via immunoSEQ multiplex PCR; TCRdb's table is partial and in-frame only. The sample yields about 56,000 clones, 55% to 80% seen once. V dropped 4 bases and J dropped 5 bases, with 14 bases sitting between them. Germline CDR1 reads SGHVS; CDR2 reads FQNEAQ. CDR3 length: 14 amino acids. This receptor was taken from a woman in her seventies with COVID-19, enrolled during active disease. Sequencing input: peripheral blood. This rearrangement joins TRBV7-8 to TRBJ2-5; D might be TRBD2 (6 bases). In DNA, the CDR3 is TGTGCCAGCAGCTCTAGCCGGGGGTGGGAGACCCAGTACTTC. Protein product: CASSSSRGWETQYF.